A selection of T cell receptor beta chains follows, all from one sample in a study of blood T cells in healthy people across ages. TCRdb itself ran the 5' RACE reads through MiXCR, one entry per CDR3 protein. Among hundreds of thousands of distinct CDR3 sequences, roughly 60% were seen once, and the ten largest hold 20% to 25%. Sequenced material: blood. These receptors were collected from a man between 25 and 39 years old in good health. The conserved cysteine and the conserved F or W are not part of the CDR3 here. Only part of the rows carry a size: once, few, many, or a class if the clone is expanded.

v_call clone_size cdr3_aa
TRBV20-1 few SANIGTGSYGYT
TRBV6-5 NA ASSYRNLAGEQY
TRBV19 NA ASSIPRDRGSGEQF
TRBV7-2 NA ASSQPMGRSYSEQF
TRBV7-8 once ASSSRTGTDTQY
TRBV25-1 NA ASSVRQGYGYT
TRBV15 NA ATRVDRDNQPQH
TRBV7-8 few ASRQTSGTSYEQY
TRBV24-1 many ATSDKDEQY
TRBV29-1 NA SVGTTKSYEQY
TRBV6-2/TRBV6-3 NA ASRPPGGYEQY
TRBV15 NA ATSKDRVRETQY
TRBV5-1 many ASSLDQPGAKNIQY
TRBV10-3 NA AISEGFGTTSLGQY
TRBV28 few ASSQDRAAPKSPRETQY
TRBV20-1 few SAKSGTVNTEAF
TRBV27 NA ASSFLSAFDEQY
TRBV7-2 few ASSLLAGTSGRKDTQY
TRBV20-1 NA SARKGAMNTQY
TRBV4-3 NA ASSPSGGLLPSSYEQY
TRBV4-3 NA ASGRANVLT
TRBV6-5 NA ATGPLGSIQY
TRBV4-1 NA ASSQTRGEKLF
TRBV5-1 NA ASFSTSGRKNEQY
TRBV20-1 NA SAKPEQGALSNEQF
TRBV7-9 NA ASHVSSYEQY
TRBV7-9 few ASSPRTGPFQETQY
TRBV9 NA ASSLGIGGLLGTQY
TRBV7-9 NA AGSLLGATGSGGT
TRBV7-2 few ASSSRGVSGANVLT
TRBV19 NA ASRGQGSHGYT
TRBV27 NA ASSPSMTAISYEQY
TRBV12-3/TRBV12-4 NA ASRAGGEPPSNTQY
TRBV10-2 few ASSESLSGAKETQY
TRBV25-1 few ASRGAANYEQY
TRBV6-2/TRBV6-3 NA ASSFGGGPSNEQF
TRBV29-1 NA SVEVRSYNEQF
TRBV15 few ATSTVSYNEQF
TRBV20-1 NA SAQDTNYGYT
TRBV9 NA ASSVAPVDRVPTNEAF
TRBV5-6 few ASSLAPPGNYGYT
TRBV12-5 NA ASGFGLYEQF
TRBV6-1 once ASSASENWGRVYEQY